This is a list of T cell receptor beta chains from one sample in a study of long-term antiretroviral therapy in people with HIV. TCRdb's copy holds only in-frame clones and misses some; the assay was immunoSEQ multiplex PCR. In the table there are approximately 17,000 clones, about 81% of which are singletons. Sample: unsorted PBMCs, taken approximately 3.4 years after starting antiretroviral therapy. The receptors come from a woman aged 35 to 49 with HIV. The CDR3 runs from the conserved cysteine through the conserved F or W. The D gene is left open where the match is weak. Part of the rows lack a size; the others show once, few, many or a class for expanded clones.

>TRBV4-2|NA|TRBJ2-7|few
CASSQEGVVRPYEQYF
TGTGCCAGCAGCCAAGAGGGGGTCGTAAGGCCCTACGAGCAGTACTTC
>TRBV5-1|NA|TRBJ1-2|NA
CASSLEGGPAGYTF
TGCGCCAGCAGCTTGGAGGGGGGGCCGGCCGGCTACACCTTC
>TRBV7-2|NA|TRBJ1-5|NA
CASSPQGGNQPQHF
TGTGCCAGCAGCCCCCAGGGCGGTAATCAGCCCCAGCATTTT
>TRBV6-5|NA|TRBJ1-1|NA
CASSYSFRNTEAFF
TGTGCCAGCAGTTACTCTTTCAGGAACACTGAAGCTTTCTTT
>TRBV5-6|NA|TRBJ2-5|once
CASGREETQYF
TGTGCCAGCGGGAGAGAAGAGACCCAGTACTTC
>TRBV5-8|TRBD1|TRBJ2-4|NA
CASSRTGGTKNIQYF
TGTGCCAGCAGCAGGACAGGAGGAACCAAAAACATTCAGTACTTC
>TRBV30|NA|TRBJ1-1|NA
CASYRDGTEAFF
TGTGCCTCCTACAGGGATGGCACTGAAGCTTTCTTT
>TRBV6-1|NA|TRBJ1-2|once
CASTGGTIANYGYTF
TGTGCCAGCACTGGGGGAACCATAGCTAACTATGGCTACACCTTC
>TRBV13|NA|TRBJ1-1|NA
CASSLGPLRGNTEAFF
TGTGCCAGCAGCTTAGGGCCGCTACGGGGGAACACTGAAGCTTTCTTT
>TRBV10-3|TRBD1|TRBJ1-2|NA
CAISESGTGYGYTF
TGTGCCATCAGTGAGTCCGGGACAGGTTATGGCTACACCTTC
>TRBV9|TRBD2|TRBJ2-5|NA
CASSVGGLAGETQYF
TGTGCCAGCAGCGTAGGGGGGCTAGCGGGAGAGACCCAGTACTTC
>TRBV25-1|TRBD2|TRBJ2-1|NA
CASSELAGGRRGGEQFF
TGTGCCAGCAGTGAACTAGCGGGGGGCCGACGAGGAGGCGAGCAGTTCTTC
>TRBV7-2|NA|TRBJ2-7|NA
CASSRGVTKEQYF
TGTGCCAGCAGCAGGGGGGTGACGAAAGAGCAGTACTTC
>TRBV18|TRBD1|TRBJ1-6|NA
CATVQGARGSPLHF
TGTGCCACCGTACAGGGGGCTCGCGGTTCACCCCTCCACTTT
>TRBV7-2|TRBD1|TRBJ1-1|NA
CASSSGRQGVGTAFF
TGTGCCAGCAGCTCCGGCCGACAGGGGGTGGGTACGGCTTTCTTT
>TRBV7-2|NA|TRBJ1-1|few
CASSLELSTEAFF
TGTGCCAGCAGCTTAGAACTAAGCACTGAAGCTTTCTTT
>TRBV5-4|TRBD1|TRBJ1-6|NA
CASSLGTGSTPLHF
TGTGCCAGCAGCTTGGGGACAGGATCGACACCCCTCCACTTT
>TRBV5-8|NA|TRBJ1-2|NA
CASSTRDSTRGGYTF
TGTGCCAGCAGCACCCGGGACTCCACTCGGGGCGGCTACACCTTC
>TRBV5-5|TRBD1|TRBJ2-7|NA
CASNLNSGTDYEQYF
TGTGCCAGCAACCTTAACTCCGGGACAGACTACGAGCAGTACTTC
>TRBV30|NA|TRBJ1-1|NA
CAWTRGGWTEAFF
TGTGCCTGGACAAGGGGTGGTTGGACTGAAGCTTTCTTT
>TRBV7-9|TRBD2|TRBJ2-5|few
CASSLVGLEETQYF
TGTGCCAGCAGCTTAGTAGGACTAGAGGAGACCCAGTACTTC
>TRBV5-1|NA|TRBJ1-1|NA
CASSRQQENTEAFF
TGCGCCAGCAGCCGCCAACAGGAGAACACTGAAGCTTTCTTT
>TRBV6-1|TRBD2|TRBJ2-3|NA
CASSDAGGVTDTQYF
TGTGCCAGCAGTGATGCCGGGGGGGTCACAGATACGCAGTATTTT
>TRBV18|NA|TRBJ1-1|NA
CASSPGGEEAFF
TGTGCCAGCTCACCGGGTGGAGAGGAAGCTTTCTTT
>TRBV30|NA|TRBJ2-2|NA
CAWSVSRLNTGELFF
TGTGCCTGGAGTGTATCTCGGCTGAACACCGGGGAGCTGTTTTTT
>TRBV2|NA|TRBJ1-2|NA
CASSEMRRNGYTF
TGTGCCAGCAGTGAGATGCGGAGAAATGGCTACACCTTC
>TRBV18|NA|TRBJ1-4|NA
CASSPSFATNEKLFF
TGTGCCAGCTCACCATCTTTTGCAACTAATGAAAAACTGTTTTTT
>TRBV23-1|NA|TRBJ1-1|few
CASSQSRRDTEAFF
TGCGCCAGCAGTCAATCGAGGAGGGACACTGAAGCTTTCTTT
>TRBV5-1|NA|TRBJ1-5|NA
CASSLGDRYSNQPQHF
TGCGCCAGCAGCTTGGGGGACCGCTATAGCAATCAGCCCCAGCATTTT
>TRBV5-1|NA|TRBJ1-4|few
CASSFFSDNEKLFF
TGCGCCAGCAGCTTCTTCAGCGATAATGAAAAACTGTTTTTT
>TRBV30|NA|TRBJ2-5|NA
CAWSVPRTYQETQYF
TGTGCCTGGAGTGTACCCCGAACGTACCAAGAGACCCAGTACTTC